This is a list of T cell receptor beta chains from one sample in a study of response to subunit inactivated influenza vaccine. Each CDR3 protein is one row after TCRdb ran MiXCR on the RT-PCR reads. The top ten clones hold 1.9% of a sample with approximately 520,000 distinct CDR3 sequences, roughly 25% of them seen once. The specimen was CD4+ T cells sorted from PBMCs, collected 5 days after vaccination. The receptors come from a man aged 45-65 years who received an inactivated influenza vaccine. Both conserved end residues are part of each CDR3. D genes are given only for firm matches. Not all rows give a size; the values are once, few, many and, for expanded clones, a class.

-	TRBJ2-2	14	TRBV11-2	-	TGTGCCAGCAGCCCCCGGTGGGACACCGGGGAGCTGTTTTTT	CASSPRWDTGELFF
few	TRBJ1-5	16	TRBV12-3/TRBV12-4	-	TGTGCCAGCAGTTTAGCAGGTCAGGCTAGCAATCAGCCCCAGCATTTT	CASSLAGQASNQPQHF
-	TRBJ2-1	15	TRBV7-9	TRBD1	TGTGCCAGCAGCTTAGGACAGGGGGCGAGGAATGAGCAGTTCTTC	CASSLGQGARNEQFF
-	TRBJ2-3	12	TRBV4-1	-	TGCGCCAGCAGCAAAGAGCTAGATACGCAGTATTTT	CASSKELDTQYF
-	TRBJ1-4	14	TRBV4-1	TRBD1	TGCGCCAGCACCAGAGACAGGGGGCATGAAAAACTGTTTTTT	CASTRDRGHEKLFF
few	TRBJ2-3	15	TRBV7-9	-	TGTGCCAGCAGCTTCGACTGGAGGGCCCTAGATACGCAGTATTTT	CASSFDWRALDTQYF
few	TRBJ2-1	12	TRBV7-2	-	TGTGCCAGCAGCCCGACCCCGAATGAGCAGTTCTTC	CASSPTPNEQFF
-	TRBJ2-7	12	TRBV29-1	TRBD1	TGCAGCGTCGGACAGGGGTACTACGAGCAGTACTTC	CSVGQGYYEQYF
many	TRBJ1-6	18	TRBV6-1	TRBD1	TGTGCCAGCAGTTACGAGCTTCACAGGGGGGATTATAATTCACCCCTCCACTTT	CASSYELHRGDYNSPLHF
-	TRBJ2-1	15	TRBV5-1	-	TGCGCCAGCCACCCCGGGGGAGGCTCCTACAATGAGCAGTTCTTC	CASHPGGGSYNEQFF
few	TRBJ1-1	14	TRBV4-1	-	TGCGCCAGCAGCCAACCTCAGGGAGGCACTGAAGCTTTCTTT	CASSQPQGGTEAFF
-	TRBJ2-7	13	TRBV12-3/TRBV12-4	-	TGTGCCAGCAGTCCCAGTTTGAGGGGAGAGCAGTACTTC	CASSPSLRGEQYF
-	TRBJ2-4	16	TRBV6-5	TRBD2	TGTGCCAGCAGTTACTCGCTAGCGGGGGGCGAAAACATTCAGTACTTC	CASSYSLAGGENIQYF
-	TRBJ1-1	15	TRBV12-3/TRBV12-4	-	TGTGCCAGCAGAATCTTCCTAGGGACGGGGACTGAAGCTTTCTTT	CASRIFLGTGTEAFF
-	TRBJ1-2	12	TRBV6-5	-	TGTGCCAGCATTTCCTTGGTCGGTGGCTACACCTTC	CASISLVGGYTF
-	TRBJ2-2	16	TRBV5-1	-	TGCGCCAGCAGCTTGGGACGGACAGCCAACACCGGGGAGCTGTTTTTT	CASSLGRTANTGELFF
-	TRBJ2-5	15	TRBV20-1	-	TGCAGTGCTAGAGATTTCGGGGGCTCGAGGTTGACCCAGTACTTC	CSARDFGGSRLTQYF
few	TRBJ1-4	13	TRBV5-1	-	TGCGCCAGCAGCTTGGAACAGACAGAAAAACTGTTTTTT	CASSLEQTEKLFF
few	TRBJ1-3	15	TRBV12-3/TRBV12-4	-	TGTGCCAGCAGTTCTCCAGGGTGGACTGGAAACACCATATATTTT	CASSSPGWTGNTIYF
-	TRBJ2-5	17	TRBV12-3/TRBV12-4	TRBD2	TGTGCCAGCACCACCGTCGGACTAGCGGGGGGGCGTGGGACCCAGTACTTC	CASTTVGLAGGRGTQYF
many	TRBJ1-4	16	TRBV4-3	-	TGCGCCAGCAGCCAGGGGGCACAGCCCCGCAGTGAAAAACTGTTTTTT	CASSQGAQPRSEKLFF
-	TRBJ2-1	15	TRBV4-2	TRBD2	TGTGCCAGCAGCCAAGATATAGCGGGGTACAATGAGCAGTTCTTC	CASSQDIAGYNEQFF
-	TRBJ2-3	17	TRBV25-1	TRBD2	TGTGCCAGCAGTGAATGGGGTAGCGGGGGGGCGGCAGATACGCAGTATTTT	CASSEWGSGGAADTQYF
-	TRBJ2-3	14	TRBV29-1	-	TGCAGCGTTGGAGGGTGGAAAAGCACAGATACGCAGTATTTT	CSVGGWKSTDTQYF
-	TRBJ1-1	15	TRBV11-2	-	TGTGCCAGCAGCTTAGTAGGTGGTGGAAACACTGAAGCTTTCTTT	CASSLVGGGNTEAFF
-	TRBJ2-1	12	TRBV11-3	-	TGTGCCAGCAGCCGGGTTGACAATGAGCAGTTCTTC	CASSRVDNEQFF
-	TRBJ1-4	16	TRBV5-1	-	TGCGCCAGCAGCCCGAGATTGGATAGCGCTAATGAAAAACTGTTTTTT	CASSPRLDSANEKLFF
few	TRBJ2-5	15	TRBV7-2	TRBD2	TGTGCCAGCAGCTGGGGGACTAGCTCCCAAGAGACCCAGTACTTC	CASSWGTSSQETQYF
-	TRBJ2-1	15	TRBV24-1	-	TGTGCCACCAGTGATTCGGGGGCCAGCTACAATGAGCAGTTCTTC	CATSDSGASYNEQFF
-	TRBJ1-5	15	TRBV19	-	TGTGCCAGTCGGGATTGGGGCCTTAGCAATCAGCCCCAGCATTTT	CASRDWGLSNQPQHF
few	TRBJ1-5	14	TRBV5-5	-	TGTGCCAGCAGCTTGTGGGTAAGCAATCAGCCCCAGCATTTT	CASSLWVSNQPQHF
few	TRBJ2-2	16	TRBV5-6	-	TGTGCCAGCAGCCCGCCGGGGCTTGCGAACACCGGGGAGCTGTTTTTT	CASSPPGLANTGELFF